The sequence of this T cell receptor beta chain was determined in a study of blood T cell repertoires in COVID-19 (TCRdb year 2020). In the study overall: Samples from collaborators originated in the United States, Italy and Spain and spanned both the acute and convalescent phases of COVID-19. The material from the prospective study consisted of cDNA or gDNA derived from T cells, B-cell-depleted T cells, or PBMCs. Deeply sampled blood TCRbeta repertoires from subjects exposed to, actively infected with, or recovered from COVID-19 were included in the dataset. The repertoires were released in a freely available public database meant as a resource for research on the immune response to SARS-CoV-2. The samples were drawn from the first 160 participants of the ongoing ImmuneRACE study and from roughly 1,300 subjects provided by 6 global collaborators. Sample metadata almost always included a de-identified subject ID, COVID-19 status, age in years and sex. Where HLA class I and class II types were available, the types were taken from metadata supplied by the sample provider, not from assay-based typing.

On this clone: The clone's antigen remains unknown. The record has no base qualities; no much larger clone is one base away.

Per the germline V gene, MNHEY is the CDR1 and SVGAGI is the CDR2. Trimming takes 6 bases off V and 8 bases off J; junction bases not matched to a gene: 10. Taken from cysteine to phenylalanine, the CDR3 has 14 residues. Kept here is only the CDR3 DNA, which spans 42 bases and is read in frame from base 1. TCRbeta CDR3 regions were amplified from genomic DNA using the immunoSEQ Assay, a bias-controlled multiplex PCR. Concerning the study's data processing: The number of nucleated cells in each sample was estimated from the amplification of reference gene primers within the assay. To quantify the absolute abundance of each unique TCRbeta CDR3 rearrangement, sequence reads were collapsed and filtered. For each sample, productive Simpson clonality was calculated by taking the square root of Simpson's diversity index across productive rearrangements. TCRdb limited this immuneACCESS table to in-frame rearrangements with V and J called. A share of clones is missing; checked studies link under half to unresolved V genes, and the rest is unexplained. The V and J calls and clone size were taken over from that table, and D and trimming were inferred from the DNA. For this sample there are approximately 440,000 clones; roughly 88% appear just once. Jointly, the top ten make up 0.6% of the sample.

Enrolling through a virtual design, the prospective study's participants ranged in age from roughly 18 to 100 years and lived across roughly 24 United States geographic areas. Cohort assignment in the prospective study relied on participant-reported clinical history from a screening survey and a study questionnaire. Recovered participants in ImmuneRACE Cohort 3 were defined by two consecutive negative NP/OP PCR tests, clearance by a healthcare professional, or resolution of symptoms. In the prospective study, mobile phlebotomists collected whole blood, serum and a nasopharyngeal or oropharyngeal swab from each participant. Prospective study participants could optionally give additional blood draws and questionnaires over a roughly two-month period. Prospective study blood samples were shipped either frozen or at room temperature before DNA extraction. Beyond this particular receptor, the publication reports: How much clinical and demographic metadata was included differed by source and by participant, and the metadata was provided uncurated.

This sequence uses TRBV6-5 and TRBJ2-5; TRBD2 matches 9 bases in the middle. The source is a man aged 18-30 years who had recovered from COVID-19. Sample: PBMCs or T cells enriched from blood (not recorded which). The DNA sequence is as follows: TGTGCCAGCAGACTAGCGGGCCGCAGTGGAACCCAGTACTTC. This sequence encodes CASRLAGRSGTQYF.